This T cell receptor beta chain was profiled in a study of regulatory T cells in long-lasting Graves disease. With iRepertoire HTBI primers and Arm-PCR of CDR3 regions, TCR beta libraries were built. TCRdb reprocessed the multiplex PCR reads with MiXCR, giving one entry per CDR3 protein. The data hold 400,000 to 650,000 distinct CDR3 sequences, with about 16% observed a single time. Time point reported: newly diagnosed GD, antithyroid drugs for less than 3 months. Scientists built the TCR library using RNA that was extracted from PBMCs. The same data also went into a second study, on T cells in Graves' hyperthyroidism and ophthalmopathy. That investigation notes: Participants, patients aged 18 to 65, had newly diagnosed hyperthyroidism with a duration under 2 months.

This specimen consisted of peripheral blood mononuclear cells (PBMCs), obtained at new diagnosis, from a patient treated with antithyroid drugs. The sequence came from a woman aged 40-65 years with Graves disease.

The CDR3: CASSPARQANEKLFF. Here the CDR3 DNA reads TGTGCCAGTAGCCCGGCGAGACAGGCTAATGAAAAACTGTTTTTT. The chain carries TRBV19 and TRBJ1-4; possible D gene TRBD1, 6 bases. Trimming stripped 6 bases from V and 3 bases from J, with 14 bases between. Per germline, CDR1 LNHDA and CDR2 SQIVND (reference sequence). This CDR3 is built from 15 residues.